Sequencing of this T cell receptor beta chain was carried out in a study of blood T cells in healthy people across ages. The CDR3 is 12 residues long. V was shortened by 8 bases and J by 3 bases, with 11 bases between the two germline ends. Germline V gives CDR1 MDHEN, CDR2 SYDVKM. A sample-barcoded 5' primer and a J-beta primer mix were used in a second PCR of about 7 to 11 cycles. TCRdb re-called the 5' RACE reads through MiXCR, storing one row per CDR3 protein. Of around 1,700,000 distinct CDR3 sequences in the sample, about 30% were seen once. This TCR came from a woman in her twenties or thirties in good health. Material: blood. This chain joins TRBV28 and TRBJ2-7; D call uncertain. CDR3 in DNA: TGTGCCAGCGGAATAGGGATCTACGAGCAGTACTTC. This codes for CASGIGIYEQYF.